The 11 T cell receptor beta chains given below trace back to one sample, sequenced in a study of T cell responses to AZD1222 COVID-19 vaccine. Measured with immunoSEQ multiplex PCR; TCRdb has only the in-frame clones, and not every one. The sample lists approximately 140,000 clones; 90% to 95% were seen once. This specimen was peripheral blood, taken on day 0 of AZD1222 vaccination. The receptors derive from an adult in good health.

The genes are TRBV28 and TRBJ2-3, with 8 bases that match TRBD1. Germline CDR1 reads MDHEN; CDR2 reads SYDVKM. The CDR3 spans 20 residues. With 5 bases clipped from V and 1 base from J, the junction kept 20 bases outside the gene matches. CDR3 sequence: CASSRTGSYSRRGGTDTQYF. In DNA form, the CDR3 reads TGTGCCAGCAGTAGGACAGGGAGTTATTCTCGGCGAGGCGGCACAGATACGCAGTATTTT. The entire variable domain, with the rest obtained from reference TRBV28 and TRBJ2-3, is as follows: DVKVTQSSRYLVKRTGEKVFLECVQDMDHENMFWYRQDPGLGLRLIYFSYDVKMKEKGDIPEGYSVSREKKERFSLILESASTNQTSMYLCASSRTGSYSRRGGTDTQYFGPGTRLTVL.

This chain connects TRBV9 to TRBJ1-2; weak D call: TRBD1 (6 bases). Germline V gene data show CDR1 as SGDLS and CDR2 as YYNGEE. V lost 3 bases to trimming and J lost 3 bases, with 15 bases between them. The CDR3 runs to 15 residues. CDR3 DNA: TGTGCCAGCAGCGAGGGTAACGGGACATACTATGGCTACACCTTC. Amino acid sequence: CASSEGNGTYYGYTF. Combining the CDR3 with reference TRBV9 and TRBJ1-2 gives the whole variable domain DSGVTQTPKHLITATGQRVTLRCSPRSGDLSVYWYQQSLDQGLQFLIQYYNGEERAKGNILERFSAQQFPDLHSELNLSSLELGDSALYFCASSEGNGTYYGYTFGSGTRLTVV.

The rearrangement links TRBV6-6 to TRBJ2-7; perhaps TRBD2 as D (5 bases). Germline V gene lookup returns CDR1 MNHNY and CDR2 SVGAGI (reference sequence). Trimming took 3 bases from V and 2 from J, leaving 11 bases between them. CDR3 length: 14 residues. CDR3 protein: CASSYSGNPYEQYF. CDR3 bases: TGTGCCAGCAGTTATTCGGGGAACCCCTACGAGCAGTACTTC.

The V gene is TRBV12-3 or TRBV12-4, the J gene TRBJ2-7, with TRBD1 identical over 10 bases. The trim removed 6 bases at V and 3 bases at J, leaving 2 bases unmatched. This CDR3 has 13 residues. CDR3 protein: CASRGTGVYEQYF. CDR3 sequence (DNA): TGTGCCAGCAGAGGGACAGGGGTCTACGAGCAGTACTTC.

The chain uses TRBV28 and TRBJ2-7; TRBD2 agrees at 7 bases. CDR1 and CDR2 from the germline V gene are MDHEN and SYDVKM. Trimming cost V 5 bases and J 5 bases; bases outside gene matches: 15. The CDR3 contains 16 residues. CDR3 nucleotides: TGTGCCAGCAGTCTCAAGTTCGCGGGAGTTCGGGACGAGCAGTACTTC. This translates into CASSLKFAGVRDEQYF.

This chain joins TRBV6-5 and TRBJ1-5, with 7 nucleotides matching TRBD1. Trimming at V came to 6 bases and at J to 6 bases, leaving 8 bases not matched to a gene. This CDR3 spans 14 amino acids. The germline CDR1 and CDR2 sequences are MNHEY and SVGAGI. CDR3 nucleotide sequence: TGTGCCAGCAGCGGGGACAGAAAGGGTCAGCCCCAGCATTTT. Its translation: CASSGDRKGQPQHF.

The chain joins TRBV7-2 to TRBJ1-2; D might be TRBD1 (6 bases). The CDR3 is 16 residues long. V was shortened by 1 base and J by 0 bases, with 12 bases between the two germline ends. The germline gives CDR1 SGHTA, CDR2 FQGNSA. Here the CDR3 DNA reads TGTGCCAGCAGCTTAGGCAGGGGAACATCTAACTATGGCTACACCTTC. This sequence encodes CASSLGRGTSNYGYTF.

The count of this clone is one. The rearrangement joins TRBV9 to TRBJ1-2; D is ambiguous. Germline values: CDR1 SGDLS, CDR2 YYNGEE. CDR3 length: 13 residues. Trimming left V 7 bases short and J 4 bases short, with 14 bases between. The CDR3 is CASRHRTSYGYTF. CDR3 DNA: TGTGCCAGCCGACACCGAACCAGCTATGGCTACACCTTC. Together with reference TRBV9 and TRBJ1-2, the CDR3 gives the full variable domain: DSGVTQTPKHLITATGQRVTLRCSPRSGDLSVYWYQQSLDQGLQFLIQYYNGEERAKGNILERFSAQQFPDLHSELNLSSLELGDSALYFCASRHRTSYGYTFGSGTRLTVV.

The rearrangement uses TRBV4-1 and TRBJ1-2, with D tentatively TRBD1 (6 bases). There are 13 residues in the CDR3. V was pared by 8 bases and J by 5 bases, with 15 bases between. The germline CDR1 and CDR2 sequences are MGHRA and YSYEKL. The chain's CDR3 is CASSYSGTYGYTF. As DNA, the CDR3 is TGCGCCAGCTCCTACTCGGGGACATATGGCTACACCTTC.

The rearrangement uses TRBV18 and TRBJ2-7; TRBD2 is a possible D gene (5 bases). The V gene lost 3 bases and the J gene lost 7 bases, with 19 bases spanning the gap. The CDR3 has 15 amino acids. The germline V gene encodes CDR1 KGHSH and CDR2 LQKENI. CDR3 DNA sequence: TGTGCCAGCTCACCCATATACAGCCGGACGGGGGAGCAGTACTTC. This translates into CASSPIYSRTGEQYF.

As DNA, the CDR3 is TGTGCCAGCAGTGGTCCGGGACCCCCGTTGTCCAATGAGCAGTTCTTC. Residues: CASSGPGPPLSNEQFF. The chain joins TRBV25-1 to TRBJ2-1, with D perhaps being TRBD1 or TRBD2 (5 bases each). CDR1 MGHDK and CDR2 SYGVNS come from the germline V gene. The CDR3 has 16 residues. Trimming took off 4 bases at V and 6 bases at J, with 19 bases between the two ends.